The clone carrying this T cell receptor (beta chain) was counted only a few times. Its antigen is still unknown. Purified naive CD4+ T cells were depleted of CD25+ Tregs. Semi-nested PCR with Nested Universal Primer A followed constant-region reverse priming of full-length variable regions. Each CDR3 protein is one row after TCRdb ran MiXCR on the 5' RACE reads. The sample contains over 55,000 distinct CDR3 sequences, almost 30% of which appear only once. The junction had 6 bases not matched to a gene; V was cut back by 4 bases and J by 3 bases. Per the germline V gene, CDR1 is SGHRS and CDR2 is YFSETQ. The CDR3 is 14 residues long. Overall study results and limits: The larger cohort examined one V-J beta rearrangement, not whole repertoires. Tumor memory CD4+ T cell TCR gene usage clustered with blood and lymph node memory CD4+ cells and lymph node naive CD4+ cells.

The TCR sequence derives from a female donor with breast cancer. Sequencing was performed on tumor-infiltrating naive CD4+ T cells sorted from the breast tumor. Documented subset: naive CD4+ T cells, CD4+CD45RA+CD25-. This chain links TRBV5-1 with TRBJ1-1; 7 positions agree with TRBD1. The CDR3 is CASSRQGGDTEAFF. CDR3 in DNA: TGCGCCAGCAGCAGACAGGGAGGGGACACTGAAGCTTTCTTT.